These T cell receptor beta chains were read from a single sample in a study of molecular identifiers for immune sequencing clone quantification. From the PCR reads, TCRdb called clonotypes with MiXCR, one entry per CDR3 protein. Among about 39,000 distinct CDR3 sequences listed, around a sixth were seen once. Specimen: naive CD8+ T cells from blood, with Jurkat cell RNA spiked in. These receptors came from a human donor in good health. Some libraries in this study had Jurkat cell RNA spiked in. Both conserved end residues are part of each CDR3. The D gene is left open where the match is weak. Not every row has a clone size; where given, it reads once, few, many or a size class.

len,d_gene,j_gene,v_gene,abundance,CDR3nt,CDR3aa
13,-,TRBJ2-3,TRBV7-2,-,TGTGCCAGCAGCCTCTTTGGTACAGATACGCAGTATTTT,CASSLFGTDTQYF
13,-,TRBJ2-1,TRBV15,many,TGTGCCACCAGCAATCGAAGGGGTCTGGAGCAGTTCTTC,CATSNRRGLEQFF
14,-,TRBJ2-7,TRBV7-9,-,TGTGCCAGCACCCCCGGGACGGCTACCTACGAGCAGTACTTC,CASTPGTATYEQYF
14,-,TRBJ2-7,TRBV28,-,TGTGCCAGCAGTTTACAACGGGATCTTTACGAGCAGTACTTC,CASSLQRDLYEQYF
14,-,TRBJ2-7,TRBV28,many,TGTGCCAGCAGTCCCAACCTGGCCCCAGGGGAGCAGTACTTC,CASSPNLAPGEQYF
11,-,TRBJ2-7,TRBV6-6,few,TGTGCCAGCAGTCCCTCGCGGGAGCAGTACTTC,CASSPSREQYF
14,TRBD1,TRBJ2-7,TRBV9,many,TGTGCCAGCAGCGCGGGACAGTACTCCTACGAGCAGTACTTC,CASSAGQYSYEQYF
13,-,TRBJ1-2,TRBV29-1,many,TGCAGCGTTGTGGGACAAGCTAACTATGGCTACACCTTC,CSVVGQANYGYTF
15,-,TRBJ1-4,TRBV7-9,many,TGTGCCAGCAGCCTCCCGACCAACAAGGATGAAAAACTGTTTTTT,CASSLPTNKDEKLFF
14,-,TRBJ2-7,TRBV7-9,few,TGTGCCAGCAGCTTATCCGGGCGACCCTACGAGCAGTACTTC,CASSLSGRPYEQYF
12,-,TRBJ2-1,TRBV5-1,many,TGCGCCAGCAGCCCCTGGGGAAATGAGCAGTTCTTC,CASSPWGNEQFF
12,-,TRBJ2-7,TRBV7-2,-,TGTGCTGGCAGCTTTACAGGGAACGGGCAGTACTTC,CAGSFTGNGQYF
15,TRBD2,TRBJ2-7,TRBV12-5,many,TGTGCTAGTGCTCTCGGAGCGGGACCTTGGGACGAGCAGTACTTC,CASALGAGPWDEQYF
17,-,TRBJ2-1,TRBV14,many,TGTGCCAGCAGCCAAGAGGGATGGCGGGAAAAGGACAATGAGCAGTTCTTC,CASSQEGWREKDNEQFF
17,TRBD2,TRBJ2-7,TRBV6-2/TRBV6-3,once,TGTGCCAGCAGTACCTTATTTAGCGGGAGCTGGGCCTACGAGCAGTACTTC,CASSTLFSGSWAYEQYF
14,-,TRBJ1-2,TRBV13,-,TGTGCCAGCAGCTCTTACCGAATTAACTATGGCTACACCTTC,CASSSYRINYGYTF
15,TRBD2,TRBJ2-3,TRBV25-1,-,TGTGCCAGCAGTGAATTCAAGCGGGAGGCGGATACGCAGTATTTT,CASSEFKREADTQYF